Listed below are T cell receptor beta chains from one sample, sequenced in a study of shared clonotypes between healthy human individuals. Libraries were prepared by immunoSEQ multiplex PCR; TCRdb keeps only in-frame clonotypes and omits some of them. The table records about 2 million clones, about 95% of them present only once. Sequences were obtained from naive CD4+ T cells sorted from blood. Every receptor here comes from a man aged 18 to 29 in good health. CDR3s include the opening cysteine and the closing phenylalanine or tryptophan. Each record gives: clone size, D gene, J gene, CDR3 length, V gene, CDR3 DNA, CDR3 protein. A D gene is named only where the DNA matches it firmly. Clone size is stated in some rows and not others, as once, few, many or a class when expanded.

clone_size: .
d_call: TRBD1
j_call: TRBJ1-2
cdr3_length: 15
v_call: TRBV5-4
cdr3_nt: TGTGCCAGCAGCCCCAGGACAGGGGAGAACTATGGCTACACCTTC
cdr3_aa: CASSPRTGENYGYTF

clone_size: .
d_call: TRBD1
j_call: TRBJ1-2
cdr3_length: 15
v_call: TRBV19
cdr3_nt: TGTGCCAGTAGTATGGAGGGAACAAGGGGGCAAGGCTACACCTTC
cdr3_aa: CASSMEGTRGQGYTF

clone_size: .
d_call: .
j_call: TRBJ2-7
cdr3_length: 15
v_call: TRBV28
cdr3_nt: TGTGCCAGCAGCGAGGACACGACGATCTCCTACGAGCAGTACTTC
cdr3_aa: CASSEDTTISYEQYF

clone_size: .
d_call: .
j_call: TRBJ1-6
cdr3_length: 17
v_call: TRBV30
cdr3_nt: TGTGCCTGGGCAAACCCCAAGAGGAGCTCCTATAATTCACCCCTCCACTTT
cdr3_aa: CAWANPKRSSYNSPLHF

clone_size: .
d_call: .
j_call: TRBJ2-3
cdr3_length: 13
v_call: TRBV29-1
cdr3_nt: TGCAGCGTTGATTGGCGGTACACAGATACGCAGTATTTT
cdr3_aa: CSVDWRYTDTQYF

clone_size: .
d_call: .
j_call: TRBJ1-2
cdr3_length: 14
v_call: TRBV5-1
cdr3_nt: TGCGCCAGCAGCTTCGGACAGCCTTACTATGGCTACACCTTC
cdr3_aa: CASSFGQPYYGYTF

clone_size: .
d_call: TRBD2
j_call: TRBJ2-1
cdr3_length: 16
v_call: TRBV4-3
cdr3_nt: TGCGCCAGCAGCCAAGGTCCGGGACTAGCGGAGAGTGAGCAGTTCTTC
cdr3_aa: CASSQGPGLAESEQFF

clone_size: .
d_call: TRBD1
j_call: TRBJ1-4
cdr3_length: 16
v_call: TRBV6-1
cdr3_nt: TGTGCCAGCAGTGACCTAAGGACAGGGATAAGCGAAAAACTGTTTTTT
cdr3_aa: CASSDLRTGISEKLFF

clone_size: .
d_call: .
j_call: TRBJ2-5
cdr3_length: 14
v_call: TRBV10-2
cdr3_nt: TGCGCCAGCAGTGAGTCCAGGGGGGTAGTGACCCAGTACTTC
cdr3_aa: CASSESRGVVTQYF

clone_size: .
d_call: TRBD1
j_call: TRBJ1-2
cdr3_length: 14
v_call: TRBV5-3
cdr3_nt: TGTGCCAGAAGCCCCGACAGGGATGCCTATGGCTACACCTTC
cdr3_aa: CARSPDRDAYGYTF

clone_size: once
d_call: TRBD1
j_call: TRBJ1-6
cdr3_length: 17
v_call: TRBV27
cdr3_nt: TGTGCCAGCAGTTTAACTCCGACAGGGGGCAGGAATTCACCCCTCCACTTT
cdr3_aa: CASSLTPTGGRNSPLHF

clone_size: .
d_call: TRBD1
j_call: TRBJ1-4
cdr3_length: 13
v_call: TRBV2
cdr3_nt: TGTGCCAGCAGTCGGGACAGGAATGAAAAACTGTTTTTT
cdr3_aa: CASSRDRNEKLFF

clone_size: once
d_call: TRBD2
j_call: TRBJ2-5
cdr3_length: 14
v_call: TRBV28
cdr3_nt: TGTGCCAGCACCTTTAGCGGGTTCCAAGAGACCCAGTACTTC
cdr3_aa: CASTFSGFQETQYF

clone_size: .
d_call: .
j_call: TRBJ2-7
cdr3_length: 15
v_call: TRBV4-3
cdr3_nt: TGCGCCAGCAGCCAAGATTTGGCGGCCTCTTACGAGCAGTACTTC
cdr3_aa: CASSQDLAASYEQYF

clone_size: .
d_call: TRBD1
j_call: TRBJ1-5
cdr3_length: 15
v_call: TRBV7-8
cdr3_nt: TGTGCCAGCAGCTCCCATGACAGGGCCAATCAGCCCCAGCATTTT
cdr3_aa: CASSSHDRANQPQHF

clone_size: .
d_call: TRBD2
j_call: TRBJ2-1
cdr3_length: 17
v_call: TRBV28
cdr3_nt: TGTGCCAGCAGTTTACTTCCGGCGACTAGCGGGGGGAAGGAGCAGTTCTTC
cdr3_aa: CASSLLPATSGGKEQFF

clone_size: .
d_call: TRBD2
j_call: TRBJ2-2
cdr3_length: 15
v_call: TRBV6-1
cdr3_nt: TGTGCCAGCAAGAGAGCGGGGGCCAACACCGGGGAGCTGTTTTTT
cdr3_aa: CASKRAGANTGELFF

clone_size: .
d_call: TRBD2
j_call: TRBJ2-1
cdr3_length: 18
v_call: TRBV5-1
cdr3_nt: TGCGCCAGCAGCTCCCCTAGCGGGAGAACGGACATCGACAATGAGCAGTTCTTC
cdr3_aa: CASSSPSGRTDIDNEQFF

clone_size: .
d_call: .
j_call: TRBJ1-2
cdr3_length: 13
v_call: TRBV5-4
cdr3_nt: TGTGCCAGCAGCTTGAGGGCCAGCGATGGCTACACCTTC
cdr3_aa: CASSLRASDGYTF

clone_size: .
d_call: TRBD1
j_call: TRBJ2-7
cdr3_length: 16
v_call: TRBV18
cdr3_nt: TGTGCCAGCTCACCTAAAGGACAGGGTTTTCCCTACGAGCAGTACTTC
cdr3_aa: CASSPKGQGFPYEQYF

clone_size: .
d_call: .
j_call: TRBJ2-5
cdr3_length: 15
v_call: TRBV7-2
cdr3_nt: TGTGCCAGCAGCTTAGCTCTTGGCGGGCAAGAGGCCCAGTACTTC
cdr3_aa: CASSLALGGQEAQYF

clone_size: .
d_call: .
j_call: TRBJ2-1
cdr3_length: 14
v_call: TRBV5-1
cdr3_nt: TGCGCCAGCAGCTCATTGTACAGGGAACATGAGCAGTTCTTC
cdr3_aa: CASSSLYREHEQFF

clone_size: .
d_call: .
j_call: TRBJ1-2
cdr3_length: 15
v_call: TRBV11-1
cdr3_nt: TGTGCCAGCAGCTCGAAGTCGGCGGCAGGGGAAGGCTACACCTTC
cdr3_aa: CASSSKSAAGEGYTF

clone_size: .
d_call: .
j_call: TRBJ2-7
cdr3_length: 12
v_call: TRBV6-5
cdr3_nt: TGTGCCAGCAGTTCCGGGGAGTACGAGCAGTACTTC
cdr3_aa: CASSSGEYEQYF

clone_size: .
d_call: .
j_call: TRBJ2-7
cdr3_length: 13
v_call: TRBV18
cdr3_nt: TGTGCCAGCTCACCACCCGGAGTGGGAGAGCAGTACTTC
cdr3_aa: CASSPPGVGEQYF

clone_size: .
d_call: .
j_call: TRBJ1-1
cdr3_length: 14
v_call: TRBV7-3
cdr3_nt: TGTGCCAGCAGCCTCATGAAGGGGGACACTGAAGCTTTCTTT
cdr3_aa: CASSLMKGDTEAFF

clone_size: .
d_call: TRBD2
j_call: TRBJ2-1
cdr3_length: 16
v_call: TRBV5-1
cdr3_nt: TGCGCCAGCAGCTTAACTAGCGGCCCCCAAGGCAATGAGCAGTTCTTC
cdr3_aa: CASSLTSGPQGNEQFF

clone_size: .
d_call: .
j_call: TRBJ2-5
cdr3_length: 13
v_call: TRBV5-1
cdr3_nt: TGCGCCAGCAGATCAGGGATCGCGGAGACCCAGTACTTC
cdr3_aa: CASRSGIAETQYF

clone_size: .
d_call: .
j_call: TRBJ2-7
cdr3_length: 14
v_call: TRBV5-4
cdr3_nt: TGTGCCAGCAGGCTCACCAGGGATTCGTACGAGCAGTACTTC
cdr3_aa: CASRLTRDSYEQYF

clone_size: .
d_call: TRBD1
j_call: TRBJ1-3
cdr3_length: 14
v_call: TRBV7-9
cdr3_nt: TGTGCCCACGAGGTCGCAGGGGGTGGAAACACCATATATTTT
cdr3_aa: CAHEVAGGGNTIYF

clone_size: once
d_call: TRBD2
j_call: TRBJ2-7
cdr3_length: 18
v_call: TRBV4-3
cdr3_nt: TGCGCCAGCAGCCAAGAAACCCTAGCGGGAGTGATGGCCTACGAGCAGTACTTC
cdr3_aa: CASSQETLAGVMAYEQYF

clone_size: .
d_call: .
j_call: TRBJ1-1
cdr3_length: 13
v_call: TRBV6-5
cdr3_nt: TGTGCCAGCAGTTACTCCCCAGGGGATGAAGCTTTCTTT
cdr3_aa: CASSYSPGDEAFF

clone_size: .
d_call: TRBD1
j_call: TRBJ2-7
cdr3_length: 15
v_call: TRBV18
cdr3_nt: TGTGCCAGCTCACCACCCGACAGGGTGGGATACGAGCAGTACTTC
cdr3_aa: CASSPPDRVGYEQYF

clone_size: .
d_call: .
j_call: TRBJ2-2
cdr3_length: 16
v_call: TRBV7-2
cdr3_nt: TGTGCCAGCAGCTTTTCATGGGTCGGGAACACCGGGGAGCTGTTTTTT
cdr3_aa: CASSFSWVGNTGELFF

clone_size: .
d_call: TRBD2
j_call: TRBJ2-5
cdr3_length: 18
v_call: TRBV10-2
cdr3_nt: TGCGCCAGCAGTGTGTTGGGCCTAGCGGGAGGGAGGAGAGAGACCCAGTACTTC
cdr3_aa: CASSVLGLAGGRRETQYF

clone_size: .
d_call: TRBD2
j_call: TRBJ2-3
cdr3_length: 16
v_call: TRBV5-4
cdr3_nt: TGTGCCAGCAGCATTACTAGCGGGCGCACCACAGATACGCAGTATTTT
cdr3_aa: CASSITSGRTTDTQYF

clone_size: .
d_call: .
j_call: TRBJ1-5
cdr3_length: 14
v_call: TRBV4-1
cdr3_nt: TGCGCCAGCAGCCAAGATCCCAGTTATCAGCCCCAGCATTTT
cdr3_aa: CASSQDPSYQPQHF

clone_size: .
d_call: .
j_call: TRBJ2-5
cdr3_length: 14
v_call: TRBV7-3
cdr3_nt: TGTGCCAGCAGCCCCGAACCCCTGGGGGAGACCCAGTACTTC
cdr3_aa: CASSPEPLGETQYF

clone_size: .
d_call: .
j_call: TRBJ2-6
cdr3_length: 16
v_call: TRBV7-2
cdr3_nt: TGTGCCAGCAGCCGCGGGCCGAGCTCTGGGGCCAACGTCCTGACTTTC
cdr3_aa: CASSRGPSSGANVLTF

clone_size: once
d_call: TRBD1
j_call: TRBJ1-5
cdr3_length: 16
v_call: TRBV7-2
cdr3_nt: TGTGCCAGCAGCTTAGTTGCAGGGGGCCCCAATCAGCCCCAGCATTTT
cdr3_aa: CASSLVAGGPNQPQHF

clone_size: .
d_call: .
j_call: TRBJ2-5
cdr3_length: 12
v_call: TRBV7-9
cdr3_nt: TGTGCCAGCAGCTTTGACGGGGAGACCCAGTACTTC
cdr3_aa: CASSFDGETQYF

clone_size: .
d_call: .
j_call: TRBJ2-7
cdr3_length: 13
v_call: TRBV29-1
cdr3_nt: TGCAGCGTCCTGACAGTCCCCGGGGACGAGCAGTACTTC
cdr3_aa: CSVLTVPGDEQYF

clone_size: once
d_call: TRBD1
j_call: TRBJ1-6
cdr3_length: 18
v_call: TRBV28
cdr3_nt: TGTGCCAGCAGCCAAGAAACAGGGGAACCCTCCTATAATTCACCCCTCCACTTT
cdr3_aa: CASSQETGEPSYNSPLHF

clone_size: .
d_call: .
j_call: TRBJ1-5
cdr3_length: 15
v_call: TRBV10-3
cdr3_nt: TGTGCCATCAGTGAGTCAACGGGGGCCCGGCAGCCCCAGCATTTT
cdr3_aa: CAISESTGARQPQHF

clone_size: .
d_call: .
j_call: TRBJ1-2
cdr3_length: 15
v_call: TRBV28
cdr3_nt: TGTGCCAGCAGTTTAACTTTGGGATTGGGCTATGGCTACACCTTC
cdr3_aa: CASSLTLGLGYGYTF

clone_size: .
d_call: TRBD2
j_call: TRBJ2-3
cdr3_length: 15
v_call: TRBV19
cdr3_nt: TGTGCCAGTAGACTAGCGGGGGGAAGGGCAGATACGCAGTATTTT
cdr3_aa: CASRLAGGRADTQYF

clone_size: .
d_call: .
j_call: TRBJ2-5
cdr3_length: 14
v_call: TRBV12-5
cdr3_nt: TGTGCTAGTGGTTTGTGGGGGTTCCAAGAGACCCAGTACTTC
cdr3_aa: CASGLWGFQETQYF

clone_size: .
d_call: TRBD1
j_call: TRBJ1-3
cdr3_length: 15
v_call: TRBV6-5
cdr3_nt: TGTGCCAGCAGCCCCGGACAGGCTGCTGGAAACACCATATATTTT
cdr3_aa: CASSPGQAAGNTIYF

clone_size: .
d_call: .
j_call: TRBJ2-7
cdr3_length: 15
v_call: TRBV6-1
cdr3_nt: TGTGCCAGCAGTTTACGACAGGCCCACTCCTACGAGCAGTACTTC
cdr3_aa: CASSLRQAHSYEQYF

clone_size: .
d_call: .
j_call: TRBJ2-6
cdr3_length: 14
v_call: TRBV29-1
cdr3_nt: TGCAGCGTTTTAGGGGCGTCTGGGGCCAACGTCCTGACTTTC
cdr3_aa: CSVLGASGANVLTF

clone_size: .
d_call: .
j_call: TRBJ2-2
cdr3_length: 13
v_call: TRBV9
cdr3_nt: TGTGCCAGCAGCGCGACGTATTCCGGGGAGCTGTTTTTT
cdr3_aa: CASSATYSGELFF

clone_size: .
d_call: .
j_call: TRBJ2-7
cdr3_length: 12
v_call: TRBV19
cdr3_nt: TGTGCCAGTCGCAGTGGGCCGGGGGAGCAGTACTTC
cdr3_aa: CASRSGPGEQYF

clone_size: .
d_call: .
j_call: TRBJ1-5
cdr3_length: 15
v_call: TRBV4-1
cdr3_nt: TGCGCCAGCAGTTGGGGGGATGGGAACAATCAGCCCCAGCATTTT
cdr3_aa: CASSWGDGNNQPQHF

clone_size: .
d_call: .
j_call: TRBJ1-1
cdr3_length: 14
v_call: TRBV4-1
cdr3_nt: TGCGCCAGCAGCCAAGGGGCAGTAGGAACTGAAGCTTTCTTT
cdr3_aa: CASSQGAVGTEAFF